The 11 T cell receptor beta chains presented below share a single source sample, sequenced in a study of vaccination and CD4 T cells after COVID-19. Oncomine TCR Beta short-read sequencing was applied to DNA from cultured CD4+ T cells. TCRdb reprocessed the PCR reads with MiXCR, giving one entry per CDR3 protein. The sample includes 4,300 or so distinct CDR3 sequences, 21% seen only once; the top ten take around 59%. As for treatment: roughly 11-day PBMC culture with coronavirus spike peptide pools or control peptides (ViraFEST assay). Their antigens remain unidentified. Sequences were derived from CD4+ T cells from blood, cultured in vitro, sampled after SARS-CoV-2 vaccination. Every receptor here comes from a human donor who had recovered from COVID-19.

This clonotype ranks as medium-sized (0.01 to 0.1%). This CDR3 reads CASSYSIGGGASEQYF. CDR3 nucleotide sequence: TGTGCCAGCAGTTACTCGATAGGCGGGGGGGCCTCCGAGCAGTACTTC. This chain joins TRBV6-5 and TRBJ2-7; TRBD2 matches at 9 bases. This CDR3 has 16 residues. The J segment lost 6 bases and the V segment lost 0 bases, leaving 9 bases of the junction unmatched. Germline values: CDR1 MNHEY, CDR2 SVGAGI.

The rearrangement links TRBV7-2 to TRBJ1-5; TRBD1 is a possible D gene (6 bases). The CDR3 has 13 amino acids. V was cut by 5 bases and J by 4 bases, with 9 bases left in between. Germline V CDR1 and CDR2: SGHTA, FQGNSA. The CDR3 reads CASSGQYNQPQHF. CDR3 nucleotide sequence: TGTGCCAGCAGCGGACAGTATAATCAGCCCCAGCATTTT. Using reference TRBV7-2 and TRBJ1-5 for the parts outside the CDR3, the full variable domain is GAGVSQSPSNKVTEKGKDVELRCDPISGHTALYWYRQSLGQGLEFLIYFQGNSAPDKSGLPSDRFSAERTGGSVSTLTIQRTQQEDSAVYLCASSGQYNQPQHFGDGTRLSIL.

Judged by abundance, this clonotype is medium-sized (0.01 to 0.1%). The chain combines TRBV6-1 with TRBJ2-3; TRBD2 agrees at 14 bases. Germline assignment: CDR1 MNHNS and CDR2 SASEGT. The J segment lost 4 bases and the V segment lost 7 bases, leaving 7 bases of the junction unmatched. CDR3 length equals 16 residues. CDR3: CASKGLAGVEADTQYF. The CDR3 bases are TGTGCCAGCAAGGGACTAGCGGGGGTTGAAGCAGATACGCAGTATTTT.

This clonotype was seen a few times. The J gene is TRBJ1-2, the V gene TRBV24-1; 9 bases are shared with TRBD1. Germline lookup yields CDR1 KGHDR and CDR2 SFDVKD. This CDR3 contains 13 residues. V dropped 3 bases and J dropped 7; count of bases not matched to a gene: 2. The DNA of the CDR3 is TGTGCCACCAGTGATCGGACAGGGGTTGGCTACACCTTC. This codes for CATSDRTGVGYTF.

This clonotype was detected a few times. The chain recombines TRBV19 with TRBJ1-5, with D unclear. The CDR3 extends over 15 amino acids. V was trimmed by 6 bases and J by 0 bases, leaving 12 bases between them. CDR1 and CDR2 from the germline V gene are LNHDA and SQIVND (reference sequence). The CDR3 is CASSHAGGSNQPQHF. CDR3 in DNA: TGTGCCAGTAGCCACGCGGGAGGTAGCAATCAGCCCCAGCATTTT.

Sample share makes this clonotype medium-sized. This chain links TRBV7-2 with TRBJ1-6, with unresolved D. The CDR3 has 13 residues. Trimming removed 2 bases at V and 8 bases at J, with 7 bases between. In germline, CDR1 is SGHTA, CDR2 FQGNSA. Here the CDR3 DNA reads TGTGCCAGCAGCTTAACCCCAGATTCACCCCTCCACTTT. Amino acid sequence: CASSLTPDSPLHF.

In its sample, this clonotype is medium-sized. This chain connects TRBV19 to TRBJ2-3, with TRBD1 matching 7 bases. The CDR3 totals 14 residues. V was clipped by 6 bases and J by 4 bases; unmatched bases: 7. Germline CDR1 and CDR2: LNHDA and SQIVND (reference sequence). CDR3 protein: CASSPTGVADTQYF. CDR3 coding DNA: TGTGCCAGTAGCCCCACAGGGGTGGCAGATACGCAGTATTTT.

This clonotype was detected only a few times. The J gene is TRBJ1-3, the V gene TRBV20-1; D not resolved. Looked up from germline, CDR1 is DFQATT and CDR2 is SNEGSKA (reference sequence). Trimming shortened V by 0 bases and J by 4 bases, and 13 bases separated the two germline ends. CDR3 length: 15 amino acids. CDR3 nucleotides: TGCAGTGCTAGAGATACGAGGAACGCGGGAAACACCATATATTTT. It codes for CSARDTRNAGNTIYF.

The chain couples TRBV7-3 to TRBJ2-2, with D possibly being TRBD1 or TRBD2 (6 bases each). The germline V and J ends were trimmed by 6 bases and 6 bases, with 20 bases remaining between them. The CDR3 runs to 16 residues. CDR1 SGHTA and CDR2 FQGTGA come from the germline V gene. CDR3 loop: CASRLGGAKGAGELFF. CDR3 bases: TGTGCCAGCAGACTTGGCGGGGCCAAGGGGGCCGGGGAGCTGTTTTTT.

This clonotype counts as large. The V call is TRBV7-9, the J call TRBJ2-1; a possible D gene is TRBD2 (5 bases). Trimming left V 4 bases short and J 0 bases short, with 16 bases between. Looked up from germline, CDR1 is SEHNR and CDR2 is FQNEAQ (reference sequence). This CDR3 comprises 17 residues. As DNA, the CDR3 is TGTGCCAGCAGCTCGCATACGGGATGGGACTCCTACAATGAGCAGTTCTTC. Translation: CASSSHTGWDSYNEQFF.

This clonotype has just a few counts. The rearrangement links TRBV5-4 to TRBJ2-7; perhaps TRBD1 as D (6 bases). CDR3 length equals 13 residues. In germline, CDR1 is SGHNT, CDR2 YYREEE (reference sequence). Trimming pared 4 bases from V and 6 bases from J, leaving 14 bases between. CDR3 region: CASSIGQTAEQYF. The DNA of the CDR3 is TGTGCCAGCAGCATAGGACAGACCGCCGAGCAGTACTTC.